This T cell receptor (beta chain) was sequenced during a study of cytomegalovirus exposure and HLA in healthy donors. The CDR3 covers 13 residues. Germline loops: CDR1 LNHDA, CDR2 SQIVND (reference sequence). The PCR was carried out with 60 Vbeta primers and 13 Jbeta primers. The data were produced by immunoSEQ multiplex PCR, yet TCRdb's version contains in-frame clones alone and is incomplete. The repertoire holds around 84,000 clones, 70% to 85% seen once, with under 15% in the top ten. The gene calls are TRBV19 and TRBJ2-5; the D gene is possibly TRBD1 (6 bases). The DNA end is a closer match to TRBJ2-7, so the J assignment may be wrong. The receptor's source is a human donor in good health. The sequencing sample was made of PBMCs. This CDR3 is CASGYRDNYEQYF. CDR3 nucleotide sequence: TGTGCCAGCGGCTACCGGGACAACTACGAGCAGTACTTC.